Detailed here is one TCR beta chain. Its matching antigen is unknown. Germline loops: CDR1 MGHRA, CDR2 YSYEKL. The CDR3 covers 15 residues. The V gene end was trimmed by 0 bases and the J gene end by 8 bases; junction bases not matched to a gene: 6. Profiled with immunoSEQ multiplex PCR; TCRdb holds only in-frame clones, not every one. The repertoire holds about 11,000 clones, roughly 95% seen once, with about 0.27% in the top ten. Peripheral blood was collected from the related graft donor on the marrow donation day. The naive gate required viable CD3+CD4+ or CD3+CD8+ cells with CCR7+CD45RA+CD45RO-CD95-CD27+CD28+ phenotype. The sample comes from a study of T cells after posttransplantation cyclophosphamide. General observations from the study: Blood and skin or GI T cell repertoires showed limited TRB overlap. After PTCy, TRB diversity resembled that of CNI/methotrexate controls.

This receptor was identified in a man in his thirties or forties in good health and a related stem cell transplant donor. Sequenced sample: naive CD8+ T cells sorted from PBMCs. The V and J genes are TRBV4-1 and TRBJ1-2, with 10 nucleotides matching TRBD1. This CDR3 is CASSQETGGAGGYTF. CDR3 nucleotide sequence: TGCGCCAGCAGCCAAGAGACAGGGGGCGCTGGGGGCTACACCTTC.